This T cell receptor (beta chain) is from a study of blood T cell repertoires in COVID-19. Across the whole study: From T cells, B-cell-depleted T cells, or PBMCs came the material, which was cDNA or gDNA.

The Seattle site enrolled patients during active infection and followed them longitudinally. Per germline, CDR1 SGHNT and CDR2 YYREEE (reference sequence). The CDR3 sequence is 16 residues long. V gave up 4 bases and J gave up 1 base; unmatched junction bases: 5. As processed by the authors: Reference gene primer amplification gave nucleated cell count estimates. TCRdb's copy holds only in-frame clones and misses some; the assay was immunoSEQ multiplex PCR. Clonal size and the V and J genes are those of that table, whereas D and trimming came from the DNA. The sample comprises around 300,000 clones, around 90% of which are singletons, and 2.5% to 3% rests with the top ten.

The chain employs TRBV5-4 and TRBJ2-2, with TRBD2 matching 9 bases. Sequenced sample: peripheral blood. The clonotype comes from a woman in her twenties or thirties with COVID-19, enrolled during active disease. In nucleotides, the CDR3 is TGTGCCAGCAGCGCAGTGACTAGCGGGAACACCGGGGAGCTGTTTTTT. Residues: CASSAVTSGNTGELFF.